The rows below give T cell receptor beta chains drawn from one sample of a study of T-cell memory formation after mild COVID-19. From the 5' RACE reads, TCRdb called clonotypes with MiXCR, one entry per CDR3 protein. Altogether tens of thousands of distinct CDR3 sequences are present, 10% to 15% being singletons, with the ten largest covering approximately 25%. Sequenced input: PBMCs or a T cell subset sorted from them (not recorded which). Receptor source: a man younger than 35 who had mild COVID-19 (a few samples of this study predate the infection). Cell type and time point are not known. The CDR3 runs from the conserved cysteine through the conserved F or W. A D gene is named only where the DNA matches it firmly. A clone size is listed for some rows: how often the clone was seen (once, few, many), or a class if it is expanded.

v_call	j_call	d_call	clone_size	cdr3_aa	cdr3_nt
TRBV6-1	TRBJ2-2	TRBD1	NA	CASRSYRGRTGELFF	TGTGCCAGCAGATCCTACAGGGGGCGAACCGGGGAGCTGTTTTTT
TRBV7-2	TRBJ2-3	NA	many	CASSLAPGHWMSDTQYF	TGTGCCAGCAGCTTGGCCCCGGGACATTGGATGTCCGATACGCAGTATTTT
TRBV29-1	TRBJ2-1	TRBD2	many	CSVGRGGSSYNEQFF	TGCAGCGTGGGGCGGGGGGGAAGCTCCTACAATGAGCAGTTCTTC
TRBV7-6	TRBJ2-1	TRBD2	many	CASSQGTSGSSYNEQFF	TGTGCCAGCAGTCAGGGGACTAGCGGGAGCTCCTACAATGAGCAGTTCTTC
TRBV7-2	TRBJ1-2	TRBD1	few	CASSRGQGQGYTF	TGTGCCAGCAGCCGGGGACAGGGTCAGGGCTACACCTTC
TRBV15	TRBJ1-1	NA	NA	CATSRGRGYRENTEAFF	TGTGCCACCAGCAGGGGAAGGGGCTACAGGGAGAACACTGAAGCTTTCTTT
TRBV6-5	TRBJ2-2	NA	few	CASSYSYGTPGELFF	TGTGCCAGCAGTTACTCGTATGGGACTCCCGGGGAGCTGTTTTTT
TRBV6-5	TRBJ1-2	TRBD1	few	CASSTQGGGYGYTF	TGTGCCAGCAGTACCCAGGGGGGGGGCTATGGCTACACCTTC
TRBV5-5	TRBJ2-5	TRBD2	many	CASSPGGIEETQYF	TGTGCCAGCAGCCCGGGGGGAATAGAAGAGACCCAGTACTTC
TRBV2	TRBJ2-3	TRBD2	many	CASSQRGASLDTQYF	TGTGCCAGCAGTCAGCGGGGGGCCTCACTGGATACGCAGTATTTT
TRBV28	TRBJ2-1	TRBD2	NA	CASFTSGGNNEQFF	TGTGCCAGCTTTACTAGCGGGGGCAACAATGAGCAGTTCTTC
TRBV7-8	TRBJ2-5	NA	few	CASSSRPGGTQYF	TGTGCCAGCAGCTCGAGGCCTGGTGGGACCCAGTACTTC
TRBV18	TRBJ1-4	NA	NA	CASSPGTMGEKLFF	TGTGCCAGCTCACCAGGGACTATGGGTGAAAAACTGTTTTTT
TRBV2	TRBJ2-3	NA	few	CASNLYTDTQYF	TGTGCCAGCAACCTTTACACAGATACGCAGTATTTT
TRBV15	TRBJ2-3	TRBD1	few	CATRWTGGAIDTQYF	TGTGCCACCAGGTGGACAGGGGGCGCGATAGATACGCAGTATTTT
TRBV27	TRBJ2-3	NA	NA	CASREGGISTDTQYF	TGTGCCAGCAGAGAAGGAGGGATCAGCACAGATACGCAGTATTTT
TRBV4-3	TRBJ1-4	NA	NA	CASSQAAFSRGNEKLFF	TGCGCCAGCAGCCAAGCAGCCTTTTCTAGGGGCAATGAAAAACTGTTTTTT
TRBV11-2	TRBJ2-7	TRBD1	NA	CASSPLTGAYEQYF	TGTGCCAGCAGCCCCCTGACAGGGGCCTACGAGCAGTACTTC
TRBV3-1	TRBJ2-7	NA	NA	CATTQTPSYEQYF	TGTGCCACCACCCAAACCCCCTCCTACGAGCAGTACTTC
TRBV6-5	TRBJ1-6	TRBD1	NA	CASSYWVPGQGGSPLHF	TGTGCCAGCAGTTATTGGGTCCCGGGACAGGGTGGTTCACCCCTCCACTTT
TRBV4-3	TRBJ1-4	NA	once	CASSQEGAAGNEKLFF	TGCGCCAGCAGCCAAGAAGGGGCGGCGGGTAATGAAAAACTGTTTTTT
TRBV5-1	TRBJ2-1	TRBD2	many	CASSLLAGYDEQFF	TGCGCCAGCAGCTTGCTAGCGGGGTACGATGAGCAGTTCTTC
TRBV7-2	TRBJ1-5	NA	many	CASSWYRVSNQPQHF	TGTGCCAGCAGCTGGTATCGCGTTAGCAATCAGCCCCAGCATTTT
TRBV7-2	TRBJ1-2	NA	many	CASSLGPGRRGYTF	TGTGCCAGCAGCTTAGGTCCGGGGAGGAGGGGCTACACCTTC
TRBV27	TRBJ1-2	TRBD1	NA	CASRGQGNGYTF	TGTGCCAGCAGGGGACAGGGGAATGGCTACACCTTC
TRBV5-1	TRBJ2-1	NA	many	CASSLPRESYNEQFF	TGCGCCAGCAGCTTGCCCAGGGAGTCCTACAATGAGCAGTTCTTC
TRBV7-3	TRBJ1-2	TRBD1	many	CASSPRSGTGVGYTF	TGTGCCAGCAGCCCGAGAAGCGGGACAGGGGTGGGCTACACCTTC